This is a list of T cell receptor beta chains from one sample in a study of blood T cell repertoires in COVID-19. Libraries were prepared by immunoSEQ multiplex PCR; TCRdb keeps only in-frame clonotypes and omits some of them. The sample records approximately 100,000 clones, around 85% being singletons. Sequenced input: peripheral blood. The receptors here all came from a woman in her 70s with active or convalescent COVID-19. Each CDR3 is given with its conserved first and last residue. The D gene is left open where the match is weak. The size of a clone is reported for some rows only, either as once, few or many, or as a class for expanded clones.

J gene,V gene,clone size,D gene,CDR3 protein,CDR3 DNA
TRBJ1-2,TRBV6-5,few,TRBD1,CASSRQGSNYGYTF,TGTGCCAGCAGTCGACAGGGATCTAACTATGGCTACACCTTC
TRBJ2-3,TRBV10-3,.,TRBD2,CAISERASGKPDTQYF,TGTGCCATCAGTGAGAGGGCTAGCGGGAAGCCAGATACGCAGTATTTT
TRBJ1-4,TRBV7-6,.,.,CASRSSPGTNEKLFF,TGTGCCAGCAGGTCCAGCCCGGGAACTAATGAAAAACTGTTTTTT
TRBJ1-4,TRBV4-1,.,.,CASSQDIFATNEKLFF,TGCGCCAGCAGCCAAGATATTTTTGCAACTAATGAAAAACTGTTTTTT
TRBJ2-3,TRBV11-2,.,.,CASSLEGLGWIDTQYF,TGTGCCAGCAGCTTAGAGGGGCTGGGTTGGATAGATACGCAGTATTTT
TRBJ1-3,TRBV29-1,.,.,CSVAGAGNTIYF,TGCAGCGTTGCAGGGGCTGGAAACACCATATATTTT
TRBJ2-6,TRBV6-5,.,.,CASSSGFSGANVLTF,TGTGCCAGCAGTTCAGGGTTCTCTGGGGCCAACGTCCTGACTTTC
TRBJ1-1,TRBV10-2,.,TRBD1,CASRGQGALTEAFF,TGCGCCAGCAGGGGACAGGGGGCGCTTACTGAAGCTTTCTTT
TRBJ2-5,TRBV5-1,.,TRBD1,CASSSPTGGAETQYF,TGCGCCAGCAGCTCCCCGACAGGGGGCGCGGAGACCCAGTACTTC
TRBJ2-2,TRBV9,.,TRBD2,CASSTGPSGVNTGELFF,TGTGCCAGCAGCACTGGGCCTAGCGGGGTAAACACCGGGGAGCTGTTTTTT
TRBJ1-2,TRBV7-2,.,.,CASTLREGPENGYTF,TGTGCCAGCACCCTAAGGGAGGGTCCGGAAAATGGCTACACCTTC
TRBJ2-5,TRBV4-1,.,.,CASKRGGGFGQETQYF,TGCGCCAGCAAGAGAGGAGGGGGCTTTGGCCAAGAGACCCAGTACTTC
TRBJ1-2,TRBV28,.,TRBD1,CASSFKGATSTGYTF,TGTGCCAGCAGTTTTAAGGGGGCCACCTCTACCGGCTACACCTTC
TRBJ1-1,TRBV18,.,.,CASSPGAGDTEAFF,TGTGCCAGCTCACCGGGGGCGGGGGACACTGAAGCTTTCTTT
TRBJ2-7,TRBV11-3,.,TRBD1,CASSRTTGPGEQYF,TGTGCCAGCAGCCGTACGACAGGGCCGGGGGAGCAGTACTTC
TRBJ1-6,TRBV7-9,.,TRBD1,CAISGGGNSPLHF,TGTGCCATCTCAGGGGGCGGGAATTCACCCCTCCACTTT
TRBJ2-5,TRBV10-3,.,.,CAISVENYKTQYF,TGTGCCATCAGTGTAGAAAACTATAAGACCCAGTACTTC
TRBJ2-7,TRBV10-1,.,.,CASSEPQGEQYF,TGCGCCAGCAGTGAGCCCCAGGGGGAGCAGTACTTC
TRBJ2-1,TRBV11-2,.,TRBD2,CASSYSGGGYNEQFF,TGTGCCAGCAGCTATAGCGGGGGGGGATACAATGAGCAGTTCTTC
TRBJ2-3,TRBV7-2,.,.,CASSSRALTDTQYF,TGTGCCAGCAGCTCAAGAGCCCTCACAGATACGCAGTATTTT
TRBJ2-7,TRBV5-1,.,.,CASSLQTGVSYEQYF,TGCGCCAGCAGCTTACAGACGGGAGTCTCCTACGAGCAGTACTTC